Below, one TCR beta chain is given with its context. The antigen it binds to is not known. Base qualities were left out, and no much larger clone turns up one base away. The cohort comprised 550 to 700 healthy bone marrow donors. Cohort members were all nominally healthy when sampled, although unrecorded immune exposures were likely present. The donor tested CMV seronegative, placing the donor among the roughly 340 seronegative members of the cohort. A peripheral blood sample was provided by each donor, and peripheral blood mononuclear cells were used for TCR beta sequencing. The Qiagen DNeasy Blood Extraction Kit was used to extract genomic DNA from the blood cell samples. This entry belongs to a study of cytomegalovirus exposure and HLA in healthy donors (dated by TCRdb to about 2017). Turning to the overall study: According to an earlier analysis of 550 to 750 of the donors, some 180 million T cells yielded 117 million unique TCR beta sequences and roughly 280 Gb of sequence data. All discovery cohort repertoires had been generated using a single sequencing platform. Donor age, sex, ethnicity and CMV serostatus were compiled together with the repertoire data. Typing coverage differed by locus: A, B, C, DRB1 and DQB1 were typed in about 620-640 donors, DQA1 in 522, DPA1 in roughly 590, and DPB1 in 400 to 480. The study aimed to test whether signatures of past pathogen exposure could be identified by cataloging public T cell receptors. HLA typing covered class I and class II loci at four-digit resolution. Of the approximately 370 genotyped donors, approximately 80% were placed in the genetic ancestry cluster associated with self-reported Caucasian donors. The study profiled the T cell repertoires of hundreds of subjects by immunosequencing and related them to cytomegalovirus serostatus. To study patterns of TCR occurrence, a later analysis re-analyzed previously published TCR beta repertoires from 650 to 750 donors and added high-resolution HLA genotyping. A later genetic analysis took genome-wide SNP genotypes for about three fifths of the 666 donors and used that subset as a discovery cohort. A separate validation cohort of approximately 130 different subjects was used in addition to the approximately 670-subject first cohort. To predict cytomegalovirus infection status, the study combined high-throughput TCR immunosequencing, statistical association of individual TCRs with disease status, and machine learning. Four to six DR-DQ haplotypes were handled as single units for association and clustering, since linkage in the cohort was strong. An earlier analysis of 587 of the donors applied high-throughput TCR beta sequencing to assess whether each TCR beta V gene segment acted as functional or pseudogenic. On average, around 200,000 unique TCR beta nucleotide sequences were sequenced per donor among 350 to 400 genotyped donors of the cohort, with around 19% of those sequences being non-productive. An early release that covered roughly 600 HLA-typed donors contained about 290 gigabases of sequencing data and 65 million to 100 million unique TCR sequences. In the later analysis, no new phenotypic data were used to find candidate immune exposures; instead, reliance was placed on TCR beta sequences and their occurrence across donors.

The germline V and J ends show losses of 3 bases and 5 bases respectively, and no gene match explains 6 bases of the junction. The germline V gene yields SNHLY for CDR1 and FYNNEI for CDR2. The CDR3 covers 14 residues, taking in both the cysteine and the phenylalanine. The entry retains the CDR3 DNA only, 42 bases that are in frame from base 1. Study-wide findings and limitations: The presence/absence analyses assumed that sequencing depth was roughly uniform across donors, and that assumption may not be true. According to a later genetic analysis, donors in an Asian-associated ancestry cluster had fewer N-insertions in productive TCRs than the approximately 670-donor mean. A later analysis found that most CMV-associated TCR beta chains appeared HLA-restricted, with HLA associations seemingly driven largely by CMV exposure. In a later analysis, 16,951 TCR beta sequences were associated with specific HLA alleles at a false discovery rate of 0.05. A further reported finding was that TCR beta sequences accurately predicted the HLA-A and HLA-B alleles for most subjects in the first cohort. The authors suggested that the approach could potentially be generalized to other disease states and immunological phenotypes. According to a later analysis, TCR association rates differed among HLA loci, with DRB1 alleles showing the most associated TCRs and HLA-C alleles showing the fewest. The only immune exposure information available for the cohort was CMV serostatus. Because some donors lacked HLA typing at each locus, the association tests relied only on the typed subset. The cohort was sequenced for TCR beta chains only, and without alpha or paired-chain data the features that could be detected were limited. A later analysis reported that several top co-occurrence clusters appeared linked to parvovirus B19, influenza, CMV and Epstein-Barr virus. The study listed 150 to 200 TCR beta chains as associated with cytomegalovirus. Linkage disequilibrium might explain the correlated functional status among segregating V segments, but an unknown experimental factor could not be ruled out. A few of the identified cytomegalovirus-associated TCR beta chains were confirmed in vitro to be specific for cytomegalovirus antigens. While some public TCRs were present in many individuals, most TCR sequences turned up only very rarely across donors. A later genetic analysis associated a missense DCLRE1C variant with V-gene and J-gene trimming of TCR beta chains, and an independent cohort replicated the association. A later analysis found that HLA-associated TCR beta chains were more clonally expanded and had lower generation probabilities than equally common non-associated chains. The earlier analysis of about 600 of the donors excluded seventeen rarely observed V segments, including chromosome 9 orphons, because counts were too low. An earlier analysis of around 600 of the donors showed that most TCR beta V segments appeared in productive rearrangements either about 90% or about 30% of the time, which broadly matched IMGT annotations. When HLA alleles, especially DR and DQ, strongly co-occurred, attributing TCR associations to individual alleles was difficult. Because the 87-base-pair reads could not distinguish some IMGT-functional V segments, including TRBV6-2 and TRBV6-3, those segments were excluded. The sequencing pipeline was judged likely to have produced a cluster of highly shared sequence variants as a technical artifact. In both the original and validation cohorts, the classifier was reported to diagnose cytomegalovirus status with high specificity and sensitivity.

Libraries were built with the immunoSEQ multiplex PCR assay. For the multiplex PCR, a mixture combining 60 forward primers for TCR Vbeta segments and 13 reverse primers for TCR Jbeta segments was used. A multiplex PCR assay on genomic DNA amplified the CDR3 region of rearranged TCR beta genes. The amplified TCR beta libraries were sequenced on the Illumina HiSeq System as 87-base-pair reads. Per the source publication's procedure: In a later analysis, tens of millions of unique TCR beta chains were counted across the approximately 620 repertoires, and approximately 11 million of these chains were shared by at least two donors. Raw reads were error-corrected and collapsed into unique sequences with a nearest-neighbor algorithm that merged closely related sequences to remove PCR and sequencing errors. To assign V, D and J gene segments, CDR3 sequences were aligned to IMGT reference sequences. For a sequence to be retained, a match of at least six nucleotides to both a V gene segment and a J gene segment was required. A rearrangement was called productive if the CDR3 had no stop codons and remained in frame with V and J, and every other rearrangement was called non-productive. Following IMGT convention, CDR3 was defined as the stretch from the second conserved V-encoded cysteine to the conserved J-encoded phenylalanine. Sequences without an unambiguous match to a single V gene segment were excluded from the earlier analysis of about 600 of the donors. An earlier analysis of just under 600 of the donors called V segments functional above 56.7% productive rearrangements and segregating when the between-donor standard deviation exceeded 5%. A statistical classification framework was built for diagnosing cytomegalovirus status from the catalog of TCR beta chain sequences. In a later analysis, TCR nucleotide sequences were compared against IMGT/GENE-DB human TR gene sequences so that V and J genes could be assigned. Using the TCRdist pipeline, a later analysis assigned CDR3 sequences along with most-parsimonious VDJ recombination scenarios. In a later analysis, each TCR beta chain was defined by its CDR3 amino acid sequence together with its V-gene family, and reads without a unique V-gene family were excluded. A later analysis removed 592 highly shared, low-generation-probability nucleotide sequences to deal with suspected cross-contamination and a sequencing artifact. For each public chain, a later analysis derived a clonal expansion index from normalized ranks of inferred template counts within each repertoire. In a later analysis, generation probabilities were computed using a VDJ recombination model fitted to out-of-frame rearrangements, and the results were checked against IGoR. Hypergeometric tests were used in a later analysis to score TCR-TCR, TCR-HLA and TCR-CMV co-occurrence, with a repertoire-size bias correction applied to the TCR pairs. False discovery rates were estimated in a later analysis by permuting HLA or CMV assignments 20 times. In a later analysis, co-occurring TCRs were grouped using DBSCAN, with TCRdist sequence similarity added in when clustering inside HLA-allele-positive subsets. Repertoires with fewer than 30,000 or more than 120,000 public chains, plus five repertoires with anomalous nucleotide sharing, were excluded from co-occurrence clustering. Imported from immuneACCESS, the table was reduced by TCRdb to in-frame sequences with V and J called. These copies leave out some clones; in studies compared against another copy, an unresolved V gene accounts for under half, and the cause of the remainder is not known. The V and J calls and clone size are taken from that table; D and trimming were inferred from the DNA. This sample is represented by 150,000 to 200,000 clones; around four fifths of them were singletons. The biggest ten clones account for 1.3% of the sample.

This sequence originates from a man aged 25-45 years in good health and CMV-seronegative. Recombination connected TRBV2 to TRBJ2-5; the central 7 bases match TRBD2. Sequences were obtained from PBMCs. The DNA sequence is given as TGTGCCAGCAGTGATGGGCGGGGAGGGGAGACCCAGTACTTC. Its translation is CASSDGRGGETQYF.